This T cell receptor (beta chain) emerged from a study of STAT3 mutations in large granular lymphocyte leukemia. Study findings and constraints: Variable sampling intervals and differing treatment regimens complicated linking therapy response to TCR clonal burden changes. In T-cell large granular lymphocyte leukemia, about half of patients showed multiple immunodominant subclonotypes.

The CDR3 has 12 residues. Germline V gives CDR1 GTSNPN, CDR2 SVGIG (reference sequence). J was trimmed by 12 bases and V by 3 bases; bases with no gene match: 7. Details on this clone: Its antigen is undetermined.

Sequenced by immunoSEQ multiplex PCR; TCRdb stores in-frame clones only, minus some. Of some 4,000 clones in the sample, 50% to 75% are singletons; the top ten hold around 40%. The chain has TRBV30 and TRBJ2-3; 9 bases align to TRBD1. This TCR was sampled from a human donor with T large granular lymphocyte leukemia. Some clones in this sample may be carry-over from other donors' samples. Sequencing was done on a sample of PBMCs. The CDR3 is CAWSQQGAEQYF. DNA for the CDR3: TGTGCCTGGAGCCAACAGGGGGCCGAACAGTATTTT.